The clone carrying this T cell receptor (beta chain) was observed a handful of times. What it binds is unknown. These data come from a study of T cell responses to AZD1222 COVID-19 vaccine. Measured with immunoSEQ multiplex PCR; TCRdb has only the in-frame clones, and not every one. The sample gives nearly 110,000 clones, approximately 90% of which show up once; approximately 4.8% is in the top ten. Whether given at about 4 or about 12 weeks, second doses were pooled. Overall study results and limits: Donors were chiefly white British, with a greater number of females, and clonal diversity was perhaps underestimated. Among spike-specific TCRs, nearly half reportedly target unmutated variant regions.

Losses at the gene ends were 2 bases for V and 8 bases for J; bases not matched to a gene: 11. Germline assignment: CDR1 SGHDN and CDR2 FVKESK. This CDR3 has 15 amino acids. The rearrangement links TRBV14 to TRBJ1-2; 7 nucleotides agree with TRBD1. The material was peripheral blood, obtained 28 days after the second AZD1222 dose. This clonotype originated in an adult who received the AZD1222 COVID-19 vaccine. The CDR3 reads CASSQTNFRGQGYTF. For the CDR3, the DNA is TGTGCCAGCAGCCAAACGAATTTTAGGGGGCAAGGCTACACCTTC. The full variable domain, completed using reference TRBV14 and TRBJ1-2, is EAGVTQFPSHSVIEKGQTVTLRCDPISGHDNLYWYRRVMGKEIKFLLHFVKESKQDESGMPNNRFLAERTGGTYSTLKVQPAELEDSGVYFCASSQTNFRGQGYTFGSGTRLTVV.